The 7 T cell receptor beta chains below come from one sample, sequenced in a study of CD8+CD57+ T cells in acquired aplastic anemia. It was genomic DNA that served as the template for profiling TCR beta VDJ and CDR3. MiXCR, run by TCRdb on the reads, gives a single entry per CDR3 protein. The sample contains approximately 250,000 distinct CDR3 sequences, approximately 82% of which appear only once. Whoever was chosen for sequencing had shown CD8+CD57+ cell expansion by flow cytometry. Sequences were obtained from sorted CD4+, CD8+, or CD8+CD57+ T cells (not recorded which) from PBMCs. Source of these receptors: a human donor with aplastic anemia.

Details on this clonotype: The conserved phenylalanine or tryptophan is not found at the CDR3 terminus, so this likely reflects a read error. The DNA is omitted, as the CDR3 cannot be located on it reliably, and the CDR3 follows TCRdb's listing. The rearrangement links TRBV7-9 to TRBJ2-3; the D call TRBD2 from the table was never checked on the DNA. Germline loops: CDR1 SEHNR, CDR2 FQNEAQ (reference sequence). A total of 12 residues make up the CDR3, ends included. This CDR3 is CASSVGTNGGCY.

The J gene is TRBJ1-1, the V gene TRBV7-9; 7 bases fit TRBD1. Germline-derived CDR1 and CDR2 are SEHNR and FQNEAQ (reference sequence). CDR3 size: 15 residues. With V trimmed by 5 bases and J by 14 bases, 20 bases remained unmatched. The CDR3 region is CASSPTGTAPPGAFF. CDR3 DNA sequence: TGTGCCAGCAGCCCAACCGGGACAGCCCCGCCTGGGGCCTTCTTT.

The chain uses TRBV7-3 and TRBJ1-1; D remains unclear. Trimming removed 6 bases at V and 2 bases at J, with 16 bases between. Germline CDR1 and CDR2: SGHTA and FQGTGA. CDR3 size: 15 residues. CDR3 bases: TGTGCCAGCAGAAGCCGGGAGACAAGAAACACTGAAGCTTTCTTT. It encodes CASRSRETRNTEAFF.

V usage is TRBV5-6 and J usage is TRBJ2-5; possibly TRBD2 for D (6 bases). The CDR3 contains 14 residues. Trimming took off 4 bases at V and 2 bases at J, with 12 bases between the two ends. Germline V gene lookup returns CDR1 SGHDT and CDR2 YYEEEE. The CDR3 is CASSMGGEQETQYF. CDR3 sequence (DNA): TGTGCCAGCAGCATGGGCGGGGAGCAAGAGACCCAGTACTTC.

The chain's CDR3 is CASSIRGVGIDTFF. The CDR3, as DNA: TGTGCCAGCAGCATCAGGGGAGTCGGGATAGATACTTTCTTT. The chain links TRBV7-9 to TRBJ1-1, with TRBD1 as a possible D gene (6 bases). The CDR3 consists of 14 residues. The V end lost 5 bases, the J end lost 12 bases, and 22 bases lay between the germline ends. CDR1 and CDR2 (germline): SEHNR, FQNEAQ (reference sequence).

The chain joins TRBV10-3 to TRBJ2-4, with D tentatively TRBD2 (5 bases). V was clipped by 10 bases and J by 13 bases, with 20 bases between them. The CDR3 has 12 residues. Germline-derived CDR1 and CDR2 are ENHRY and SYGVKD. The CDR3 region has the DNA TGTGCCAGCAGAGGACTCCGGAACAAGCAGTACTTC. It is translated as CASRGLRNKQYF.

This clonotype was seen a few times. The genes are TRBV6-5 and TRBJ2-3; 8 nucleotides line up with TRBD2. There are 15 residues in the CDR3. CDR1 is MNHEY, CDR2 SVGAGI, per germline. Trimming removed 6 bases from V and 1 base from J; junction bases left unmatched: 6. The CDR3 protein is CASSWGGGRTDTQYF. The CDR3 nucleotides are TGTGCCAGCAGCTGGGGCGGGGGGCGCACAGATACGCAGTATTTT.